This T cell receptor (beta chain) was sequenced in a study of OX40 agonist ivuxolimab in advanced cancers. About the full investigation: Ivuxolimab was a fully human IgG2 agonistic monoclonal antibody targeting the costimulatory receptor OX40 (CD134). Intravenous ivuxolimab was administered to patients every 2 weeks at six dose levels: 0.01, 0.1, 0.3, 1.5, 3 and 10 mg/kg. Of the roughly 51 patients in dose escalation, about 20 had hepatocellular carcinoma, about 15 had melanoma, 9 had renal cell carcinoma and 9 had head and neck cancer. In the dose-escalation cohort, more than 75% of patients were male, and the mean age was around 60 years, with a range of about 20 to 90. Prior anti-PD-1, anti-PD-L1 or anti-CTLA-4 therapy was permitted, and checkpoint inhibitors had been received by 40% to 50% of dose-escalation patients. Partial responses occurred in three dose-escalation patients, of whom one had hepatocellular carcinoma and two had cutaneous melanoma. The purpose of peripheral TCRbeta sequencing was to test whether ivuxolimab changed TCR sequence diversity and led to clonal T-cell expansion. The paper reports the monotherapy dose-escalation portion (N of about 52 patients) of the phase I ivuxolimab trial.

Genomic DNA was isolated from the sorted cells so that the TCRbeta CDR3 region could be sequenced. The immunoSEQ Assay was used for sequencing of TCRbeta CDR3 regions. The table comes from immuneACCESS by way of TCRdb, which keeps in-frame sequences with V and J called. Part of the clones is missing from these tables; in studies checked, under half for an unresolved V gene and the rest for unknown reasons. The sample contains about 80,000 clones, nearly 95% of them found a single time. Clones ranked in the top ten supply more than 9.5% of the sample. This clone was observed a single time. Its antigen remains undetermined. Within one base of it there is no much larger clone, and no base qualities were kept. The germline V gene gives CDR1 as SGHDT and CDR2 as YYEEEE. The CDR3 holds 15 amino acids from the cysteine to the phenylalanine. The DNA shown is the 45-base CDR3, in frame from base 1. Relative to germline, V is missing 0 bases and J is missing 2 bases, with 2 bases of the junction outside any gene match.

On the study overall, not on this receptor specifically: Low levels of normalized T-cell clonal expansion were also shown by some nonresponding patients. The antigen specificity of the peripheral T cells that underwent clonal expansion was not determined. After ivuxolimab, CD8+ T cells had more expanded clones than CD4+ T cells on average. At doses of 0.1 to 3.0 mg/kg, clonal expansion of both CD4+ and CD8+ T cells in blood was seen between baseline and week 6. In the 0.1-3.0 mg/kg groups, partial responders had among the lowest normalized peripheral clonal expansion, particularly in CD8+ T cells.

Patients with a history of autoimmune disease or receiving systemic immunosuppression were excluded from the trial. Peripheral blood for TCR sequencing was collected from all dose cohorts at baseline, on cycle 4 day 1, and on cycle 7 day 1. The samples were taken from a phase I, first-in-human, multicenter, open-label dose-escalation trial of ivuxolimab. The trial enrolled adults with locally advanced or metastatic head and neck squamous cell, hepatocellular, melanoma or renal cell carcinoma. Before TCR sequencing, CD4+ T cells and CD8+ T cells from peripheral blood were sorted into separate populations.

The receptor chain draws on TRBV5-6 and TRBJ2-7, with 10 bases aligning to TRBD2. The sample consisted of CD4+ or CD8+ T cells sorted from blood, taken in a trial of the OX40 agonist ivuxolimab. This TCR was sampled from an adult with an advanced solid tumor such as melanoma, head and neck, liver or kidney cancer. For the CDR3, the sequence is CASSLALAGTYEQYF. The DNA reads as follows: TGTGCCAGCAGCTTGGCACTAGCGGGAACCTACGAGCAGTACTTC.